This note documents a single T cell receptor beta chain sequence. What it recognizes is unknown. It was RNA transcripts that yielded the amplified TCR beta CDR3 regions. First-round RT-PCR with HTBI primers amplified the TCR CDR3 region. TCRdb fed the multiplex PCR reads into MiXCR, producing one record per CDR3 protein. The sample has about 500,000 distinct CDR3 sequences, about 15% seen once. This sample stems from a study of T cells in Graves' hyperthyroidism and ophthalmopathy. Regarding the study as a whole: Blood held most thyroid clonotypes expanded above 0.001 frequency.

What was sequenced was blood. The TCR originated in a woman under 30 with Graves' ophthalmopathy.

The CDR3 region has the DNA TGCAGTGCCCTGCTAGCGGGAGGGCAAGAGACCCAGTACTTC. Amino acids: CSALLAGGQETQYF. The V gene is TRBV20-1, the J gene TRBJ2-5, with TRBD2 matching over 12 bases. The V and J ends lost 6 bases and 2 bases, in that order; junction bases with no gene match: 4. This CDR3 is 14 amino acids long. From germline, CDR1 is DFQATT and CDR2 SNEGSKA (reference sequence).